This note documents a single T cell receptor beta chain sequence. Different DNA sequences within this sample yield the same CDR3. The CDR3 loop spans 13 amino acids. Germline V lookup: CDR1 KGHSH, CDR2 LQKENI. Trimming pared 2 bases from V and 8 bases from J, leaving 9 bases between. The sample is drawn from a study of blood T cell repertoires in COVID-19. Study in general: The study drew acute and convalescent COVID-19 samples from the United States, Italy and Spain.

How the authors handled the data: How many nucleated cells were present was estimated from reference gene primer amplification. The protocol was immunoSEQ multiplex PCR, while the TCRdb copy is restricted to in-frame clones and leaves out a portion. V and J calls and clone size are as listed in that table; D and trimming were resolved from the DNA. The sample has about 190,000 clones, around nine tenths seen once; the top ten hold 1.5% to 2%. Sequencing was carried out using peripheral blood. This chain joins TRBV18 and TRBJ1-4, with D possibly being TRBD1 (5 bases). This receptor was obtained from a man younger than 30 with active or convalescent COVID-19. CDR3 protein: CASSPGAGEKLFF. As DNA, the CDR3 is TGTGCCAGCTCACCAGGGGCAGGAGAAAAACTGTTTTTT. Looking up the rest from reference TRBV18 and TRBJ1-4 gives the full variable domain: NAGVMQNPRHLVRRRGQEARLRCSPMKGHSHVYWYRQLPEEGLKFMVYLQKENIIDESGMPKERFSAEFPKEGPSILRIQQVVRGDSAAYFCASSPGAGEKLFFGSGTQLSVL.